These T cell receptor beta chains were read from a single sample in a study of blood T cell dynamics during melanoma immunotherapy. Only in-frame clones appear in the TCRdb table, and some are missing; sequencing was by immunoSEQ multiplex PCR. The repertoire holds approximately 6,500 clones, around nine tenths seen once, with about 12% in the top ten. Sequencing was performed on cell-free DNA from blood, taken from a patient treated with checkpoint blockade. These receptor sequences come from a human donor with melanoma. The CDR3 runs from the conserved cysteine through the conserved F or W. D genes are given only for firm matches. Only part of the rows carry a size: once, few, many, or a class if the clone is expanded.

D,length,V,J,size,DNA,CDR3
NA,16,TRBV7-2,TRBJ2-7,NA,TGTGCCAGCAGCCCGGCCGGTCGGGACGGAGCCTACGAGCAGTACTTC,CASSPAGRDGAYEQYF
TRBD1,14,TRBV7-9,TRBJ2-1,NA,TGTGCCAGCAGCACTCGGACAGGGGGGGATGAGCAGTTCTTC,CASSTRTGGDEQFF
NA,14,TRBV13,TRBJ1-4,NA,TGTGCCAGCAGTCCGTATCAGACTGGTGAAAAACTGTTTTTT,CASSPYQTGEKLFF
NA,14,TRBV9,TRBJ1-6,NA,TGTGCCAGCAGCGTAAGTCCGGAGAATTCACCCCTCCACTTT,CASSVSPENSPLHF
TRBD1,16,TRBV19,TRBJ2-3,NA,TGTGCCAGTAGTCGTACCCCCGGACAGGGACGAGATACGCAGTATTTT,CASSRTPGQGRDTQYF
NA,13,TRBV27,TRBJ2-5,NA,TGTGCCAGCGGGAATTTGTACCAAGAGACCCAGTACTTC,CASGNLYQETQYF
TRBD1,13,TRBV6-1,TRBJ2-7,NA,TGTGCCAGCAGCCGGACAGGGGAGGGAGAGCAGTACTTC,CASSRTGEGEQYF
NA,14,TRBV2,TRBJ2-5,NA,TGTGCCAGCAGGGGCCGGACCGGGGCCGAGACCCAGTACTTC,CASRGRTGAETQYF
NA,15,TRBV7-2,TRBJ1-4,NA,TGTGCCAGCAGCCCGGGGGGAGAGGTTAATGAAAAACTGTTTTTT,CASSPGGEVNEKLFF
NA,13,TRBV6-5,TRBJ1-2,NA,TGTGCCAGCAGCCTAACAGTCGACTATGGCTACACCTTC,CASSLTVDYGYTF
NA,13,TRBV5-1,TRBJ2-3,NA,TGCGCCAGCAACCGCGGGAACACAGATACGCAGTATTTT,CASNRGNTDTQYF
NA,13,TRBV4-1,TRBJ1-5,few,TGCGCCAGCAGCCACGGGGGACCTCAGCCCCAGCATTTT,CASSHGGPQPQHF
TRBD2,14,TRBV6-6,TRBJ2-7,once,TGTGCCAGCAGTTACGGGCGGGGGTCCTACGAGCAGTACTTC,CASSYGRGSYEQYF
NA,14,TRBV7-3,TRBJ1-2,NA,TGTGCCAGCAGCCCCGCCCAGGGGAGGAATGGCTACACCTTC,CASSPAQGRNGYTF
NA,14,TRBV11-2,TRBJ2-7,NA,TGTGCCAGCAGCTCGCATGCGGGAACCTACGAGCAGTACTTC,CASSSHAGTYEQYF
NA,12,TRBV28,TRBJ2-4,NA,TGTGCCAGCATAGATGCCAAAAACATTCAGTACTTC,CASIDAKNIQYF
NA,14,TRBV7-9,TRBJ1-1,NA,TGTGCCAGCAGCTTAGAGGGCAGGGCCCCTGAAGCTTTCTTT,CASSLEGRAPEAFF
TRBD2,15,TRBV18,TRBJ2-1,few,TGTGCCAGCTCTCCCCTAGCGGGGGGGAAGGATGAGCAGTTCTTC,CASSPLAGGKDEQFF
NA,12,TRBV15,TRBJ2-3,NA,TGTGCCACCAGCAGAGATACAGTGGCGCAGTATTTT,CATSRDTVAQYF
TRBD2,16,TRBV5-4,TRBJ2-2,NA,TGTGCCAGCAACTTGGGACTAGCGGGGGCTGCCGGGGAGCTGTTTTTT,CASNLGLAGAAGELFF
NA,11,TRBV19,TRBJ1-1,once,TGTGCCAGTACGACAATCACTGAAGCTTTCTTT,CASTTITEAFF
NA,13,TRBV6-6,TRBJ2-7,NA,TGTGCCAGCAGCCCGCCTAGCTCCTACGAGCAGTACTTC,CASSPPSSYEQYF
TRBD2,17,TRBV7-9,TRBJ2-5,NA,TGTGCCAGCAGTCGCGTTGGGGCGAGACTAGCGTCGGAGACCCAGTACTTC,CASSRVGARLASETQYF
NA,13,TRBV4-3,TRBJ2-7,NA,TGCGCCAGTTCGCAAGTCCTTCTCTACGAGCAGTACTTC,CASSQVLLYEQYF
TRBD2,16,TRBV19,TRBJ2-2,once,TGTGCCAGTACGCCGATGGGGACTAGGGGGACCGGGGAGCTGTTTTTT,CASTPMGTRGTGELFF
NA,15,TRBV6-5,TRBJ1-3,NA,TGTGCCAGCAGAAGACTGGGGGCACCAGGAAACACCATATATTTT,CASRRLGAPGNTIYF
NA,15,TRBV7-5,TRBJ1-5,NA,TGTGCCAGAAGCTTAGAAAAGCGAGTTTGTCAGCCCCAGCATTTT,CARSLEKRVCQPQHF
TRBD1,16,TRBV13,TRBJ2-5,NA,TGTGCCAGCAGCTTTAACAGGGGAATCTTTCAAGAGACCCAGTACTTC,CASSFNRGIFQETQYF
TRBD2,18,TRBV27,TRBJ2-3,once,TGTGCCAGCAGTTTAGGCGTCCTAGCGGGAACGATCACAGATACGCAGTATTTT,CASSLGVLAGTITDTQYF
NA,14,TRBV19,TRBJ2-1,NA,TGTGCCAGTAGAGGGGGGAGCTCCTACAATGAGCAGTTCTTC,CASRGGSSYNEQFF
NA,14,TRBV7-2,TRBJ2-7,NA,TGTGCCAGCAGCTTAGACACGGCTTCCTACGAGCAGTACTTC,CASSLDTASYEQYF
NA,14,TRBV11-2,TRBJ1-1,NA,TGTGCCAGCAGCTTAGTGGTCCTGGGCACTGAAGCTTTCTTT,CASSLVVLGTEAFF
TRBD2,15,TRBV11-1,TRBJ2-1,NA,TGTGCCAGCAGGCTAAGCGGGGGGGCCTACAATGAGCAGTTCTTC,CASRLSGGAYNEQFF
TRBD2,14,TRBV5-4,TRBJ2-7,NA,TGTGCCAGCAGGCTAGCGGGGGAGCCCTACGAGCAGTACTTC,CASRLAGEPYEQYF
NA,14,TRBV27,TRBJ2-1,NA,TGTGCCAGCAGTTCGCCCTTAGCGGCCAATGAGCAGTTCTTC,CASSSPLAANEQFF
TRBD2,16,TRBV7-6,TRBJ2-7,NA,TGTGCCAGCAGCTTATTTTCGACTAGCGGGAGCAGTGAGCAGTACTTC,CASSLFSTSGSSEQYF
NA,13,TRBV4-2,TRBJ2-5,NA,TGTGCCAGCCGAGGGGCCCCGGGGGAGACCCAGTACTTC,CASRGAPGETQYF
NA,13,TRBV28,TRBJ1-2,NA,TGTGCCAGCAGGCTCTCGACAGGCTATGGCTACACCTTC,CASRLSTGYGYTF
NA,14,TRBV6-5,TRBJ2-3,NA,TGTGCCAGCCAAAGACAGACCGCCACAGATACGCAGTATTTT,CASQRQTATDTQYF
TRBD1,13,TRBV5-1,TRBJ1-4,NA,TGCGCCAGCACCAGGGGGTCGAGTGAAAAACTGTTTTTT,CASTRGSSEKLFF
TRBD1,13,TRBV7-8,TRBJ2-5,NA,TGTGCCAGCAGCTCGGACAGGCTTGCGACCCAGTACTTC,CASSSDRLATQYF
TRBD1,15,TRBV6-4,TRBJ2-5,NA,TGTGCCAGTTCAATAACCGGGACAGCTCGTGAGACCCAGTACTTC,CASSITGTARETQYF
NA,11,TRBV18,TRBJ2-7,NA,TGTGCCAGCTCACCAGACTACGAGCAGTACTTC,CASSPDYEQYF
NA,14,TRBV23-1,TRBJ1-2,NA,TGCGCCAGCAGTCTAAACAGCCCTAACTATGGCTACACCTTC,CASSLNSPNYGYTF
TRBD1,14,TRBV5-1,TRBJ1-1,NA,TGCGCCAGCAGCTCACAGGGGGGGAACACTGAAGCTTTCTTT,CASSSQGGNTEAFF
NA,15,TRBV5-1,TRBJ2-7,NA,TGCGCCAGCAGCTTGGCGTTCAGTAGCTCCTACGAGCAGTACTTC,CASSLAFSSSYEQYF
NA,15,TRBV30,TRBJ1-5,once,TGTGCCTGGAGTGTAGGGCAGGCGTACAATCAGCCCCAGCATTTT,CAWSVGQAYNQPQHF
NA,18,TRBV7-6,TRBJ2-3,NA,TGTGCCAGCAGCTTAGGCGGGTTGCGCGGTGGGAGCACAGATACGCAGTATTTT,CASSLGGLRGGSTDTQYF
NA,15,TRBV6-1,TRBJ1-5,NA,TGTGCCAGCAGTGACATGCGGAATAGCAATCAGCCCCAGCATTTT,CASSDMRNSNQPQHF
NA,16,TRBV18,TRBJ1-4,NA,TGTGCCAGCTCACCGCCCAGACAGAGAATTAATGAAAAACTGTTTTTT,CASSPPRQRINEKLFF
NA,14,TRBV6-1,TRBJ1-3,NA,TGTGCCAGCAGTGTTTTGCCTTTTGGAAACACCATATATTTT,CASSVLPFGNTIYF
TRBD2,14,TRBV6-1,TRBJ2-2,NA,TGTGCCAGCAGTGAAGCGGGGGGGGCCGGGGAGCTGTTTTTT,CASSEAGGAGELFF
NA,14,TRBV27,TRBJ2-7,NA,TGTGCCAGCAGTTTCGGGGGAGTATGGAACGAGCAGTACTTC,CASSFGGVWNEQYF